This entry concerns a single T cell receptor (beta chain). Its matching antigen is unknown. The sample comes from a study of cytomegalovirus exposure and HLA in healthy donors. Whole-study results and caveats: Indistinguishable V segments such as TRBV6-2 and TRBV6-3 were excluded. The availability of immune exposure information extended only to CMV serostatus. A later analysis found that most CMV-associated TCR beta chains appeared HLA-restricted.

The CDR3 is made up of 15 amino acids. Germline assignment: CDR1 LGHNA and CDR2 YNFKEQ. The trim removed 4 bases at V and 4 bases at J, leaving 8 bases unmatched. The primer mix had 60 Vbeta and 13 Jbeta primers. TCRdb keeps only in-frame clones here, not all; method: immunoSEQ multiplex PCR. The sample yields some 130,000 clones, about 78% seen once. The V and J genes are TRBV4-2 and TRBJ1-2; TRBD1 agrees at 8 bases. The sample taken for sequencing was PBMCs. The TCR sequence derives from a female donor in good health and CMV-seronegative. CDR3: CASSPSGQETYGYTF. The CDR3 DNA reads TGTGCCAGCAGCCCCTCGGGACAGGAAACCTATGGCTACACCTTC.